This T cell receptor (beta chain) derives from a study of shared clonotypes between healthy human individuals. Study conclusions and caveats: Represented diversity, genetic and exposure-history alike, was limited by few donors.

The germline V gene has CDR1 SEHNR and CDR2 FQNEAQ (reference sequence). This CDR3 has 16 residues. V dropped 1 base and J dropped 1 base, with 14 bases sitting between them. In this sample, this clone turned up a few times. Its specificity is unknown. Every subset's genomic DNA went evenly onto several immunoSEQ plates. The authors ran unsorted PBMC replicate PCRs on 300 ng DNA, tens of thousands of T cell genomes. Original handling: Sequence data from immunoSEQ were junction-only and lacked quality scores; consequently, filtering differed. Sequencing used immunoSEQ multiplex PCR; TCRdb keeps in-frame clones, though not all of them. The DNA was the basis for D and trimming; V, J and clone size are from that table. The sample comprises some 92,000 clones, around half of which are singletons, and about 14% rests with the top ten.

The rearrangement uses TRBV7-9 and TRBJ2-7, with D unclear. The sample consisted of PBMCs. The clonotype was recovered from a woman aged 40 to 49 in good health. Some clones in this sample may be carry-over from other donors' samples. CDR3: CASSLGWGPTSYEQYF. DNA of the CDR3: TGTGCCAGCAGCTTAGGTTGGGGTCCCACGTCCTACGAGCAGTACTTC.